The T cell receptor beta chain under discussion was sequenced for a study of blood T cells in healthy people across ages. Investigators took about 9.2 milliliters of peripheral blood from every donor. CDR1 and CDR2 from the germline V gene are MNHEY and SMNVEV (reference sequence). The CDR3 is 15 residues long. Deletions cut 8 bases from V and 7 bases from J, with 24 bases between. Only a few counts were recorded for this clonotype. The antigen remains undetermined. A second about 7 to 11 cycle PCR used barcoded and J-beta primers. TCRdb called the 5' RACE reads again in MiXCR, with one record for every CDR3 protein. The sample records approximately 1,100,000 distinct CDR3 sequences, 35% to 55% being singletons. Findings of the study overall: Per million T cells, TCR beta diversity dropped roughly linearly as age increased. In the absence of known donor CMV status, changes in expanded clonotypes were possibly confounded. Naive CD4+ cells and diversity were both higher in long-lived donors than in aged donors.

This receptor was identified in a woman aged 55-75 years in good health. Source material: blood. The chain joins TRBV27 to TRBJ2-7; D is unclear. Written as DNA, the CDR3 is TGTGCCAGCCCCAACTCACGGCTTTCTATAGGGGAGCAGTACTTC. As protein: CASPNSRLSIGEQYF.